Below are 23 T cell receptor beta chains sequenced from a single sample in a study of shared clonotypes between healthy human individuals. Only in-frame clones appear in the TCRdb table, and some are missing; sequencing was by immunoSEQ multiplex PCR. The table lists approximately 940,000 clones, 70% to 85% of them singletons. The material sequenced was memory CD4+ T cells sorted from blood. Subset denoted: CD45RA-negative fraction. These receptors were obtained from a man in his late teens or twenties in good health.

The chain is built from TRBV6-1 and TRBJ1-6; possibly TRBD1 for D (6 bases). V was clipped by 7 bases and J by 3 bases, with 10 bases between them. Looked up from germline, CDR1 is MNHNS and CDR2 is SASEGT. The CDR3 sequence is 14 residues long. CDR3 residues: CASTGTNYNSPLHF. The CDR3 DNA follows: TGTGCCAGCACTGGGACAAACTATAATTCACCCCTCCACTTT.

This clone was detected a few times. V usage is TRBV6-5 and J usage is TRBJ1-5; tentative D call: TRBD1 (5 bases). The germline V gene has CDR1 MNHEY and CDR2 SVGAGI. Deletions cut 6 bases from V and 3 bases from J, with 15 bases between. This CDR3 spans 15 amino acids. The CDR3: CASSPSGVSNQPQHF. In DNA, the CDR3 is TGTGCCAGCAGCCCCTCGGGGGTGTCCAATCAGCCCCAGCATTTT.

The chain couples TRBV19 to TRBJ2-7, with 9 bases that match TRBD2. CDR3 size: 14 residues. The J segment lost 2 bases and the V segment lost 6 bases, leaving 5 bases of the junction unmatched. Looked up from germline, CDR1 is LNHDA and CDR2 is SQIVND (reference sequence). The CDR3 coding sequence is TGTGCCAGTAGCGTAGCGGGAGTAACCTACGAGCAGTACTTC. Residues: CASSVAGVTYEQYF.

The V call is TRBV7-9, the J call TRBJ1-4; D remains ambiguous. V shed 4 bases and J shed 7 bases, with 7 bases lying between them. CDR1 is SEHNR, CDR2 FQNEAQ, per germline (reference sequence). CDR3 size: 12 residues. DNA of the CDR3: TGTGCCAGCAGCTGGGCGGTTGAAAAACTGTTTTTT. This gives the protein CASSWAVEKLFF.

This sequence joins TRBV4-3 and TRBJ2-2; 7 bases match TRBD1. Trimming cost V 4 bases and J 6 bases; bases outside gene matches: 5. From germline, CDR1 is LGHNA and CDR2 YSLEER. The CDR3 extends over 14 amino acids. The CDR3 bases are TGCGCCAGCAGCCCCACAGGGGCGGCCGGGGAGCTGTTTTTT. Its protein is CASSPTGAAGELFF.

The chain links TRBV5-1 to TRBJ2-5, with TRBD2 matching over 7 bases. Germline CDR1 and CDR2: SGHRS and YFSETQ. CDR3 size: 15 residues. J was trimmed by 1 base and V by 0 bases; bases with no gene match: 3. DNA for the CDR3: TGCGCCAGCAGCTTGGGCGGGAGTCCCCAAGAGACCCAGTACTTC. It specifies CASSLGGSPQETQYF.

A note on this clone: It may be a read error: a sequence one base away is much more abundant. Within the sample, other DNA sequences also encode this same CDR3. The V call is TRBV7-9, the J call TRBJ1-1; no clear D. Looked up from germline, CDR1 is SEHNR and CDR2 is FQNEAQ (reference sequence). The length of the CDR3 is 13 residues. Trimming left V 5 bases short and J 1 base short, with 8 bases between. The CDR3 sequence is CASSLGENTEAFF. The CDR3 DNA reads as TGTGCCAGCAGCCTCGGGGAGAACACTGAAGCTTTCTTT.

The J gene is TRBJ1-1, the V gene TRBV15; 9 bases are shared with TRBD1. This CDR3 has 15 amino acids. Germline V gene data show CDR1 as LNHNV and CDR2 as YYDKDF (reference sequence). V lost 1 base, J lost 5 bases, and 5 bases stayed unmatched. CDR3 in amino acids: CATSRAQGASTEAFF. DNA for the CDR3: TGTGCCACCAGCAGAGCACAGGGGGCTTCTACTGAAGCTTTCTTT.

The CDR3 nucleotides are TGTGCCAGTAGTATAGATCCCAGGGGGAAGACCCAGTACTTC. Protein product: CASSIDPRGKTQYF. V usage is TRBV19 and J usage is TRBJ2-5; 7 bases are a match to TRBD1. The ends lost 0 bases at V and 6 bases at J; junction bases unmatched: 4. CDR3 length: 14 residues. Germline V gene lookup returns CDR1 LNHDA and CDR2 SQIVND (reference sequence).

The chain has TRBV7-9 and TRBJ1-4, with D uncertain. Trimming took off 5 bases at V and 5 bases at J, with 3 bases between the two ends. The CDR3 runs to 11 residues. CDR1 is SEHNR, CDR2 FQNEAQ, per germline (reference sequence). The CDR3 region is CASSRNEKLFF. In DNA form, the CDR3 reads TGTGCCAGCAGCCGAAATGAAAAACTGTTTTTT. The full variable domain, with the rest looked up from reference TRBV7-9 and TRBJ1-4, is DTGVSQNPRHKITKRGQNVTFRCDPISEHNRLYWYRQTLGQGPEFLTYFQNEAQLEKSRLLSDRFSAERPKGSFSTLEIQRTEQGDSAMYLCASSRNEKLFFGSGTQLSVL.

The chain uses TRBV7-8 and TRBJ2-5, with TRBD1 matching 7 bases. After removal of 5 bases from V and 7 bases from J, the junction contained 13 bases not matched to a gene. Germline assignment: CDR1 SGHVS and CDR2 FQNEAQ. This CDR3 has 15 residues. The CDR3 loop reads CASSKDRAGTGTQYF. The CDR3 DNA reads as TGTGCCAGCAGCAAAGACAGGGCTGGGACGGGGACCCAGTACTTC.

The chain has TRBV9 and TRBJ2-2; weak D call: TRBD2 (6 bases). The CDR3 contains 17 residues. Germline CDR1 and CDR2: SGDLS and YYNGEE. Trimming removed 2 bases from V and 0 bases from J, with 14 bases in between. Here the CDR3 reads CASSVLSGVANTGELFF. CDR3 bases: TGTGCCAGCAGCGTTTTGTCGGGGGTCGCGAACACCGGGGAGCTGTTTTTT. The variable domain in full, with the rest retrieved from reference TRBV9 and TRBJ2-2, is DSGVTQTPKHLITATGQRVTLRCSPRSGDLSVYWYQQSLDQGLQFLIQYYNGEERAKGNILERFSAQQFPDLHSELNLSSLELGDSALYFCASSVLSGVANTGELFFGEGSRLTVL.

This clone was counted only a few times. V and J are TRBV5-1 and TRBJ2-5, with 8 positions matching TRBD2. The V gene's germline CDR1 is SGHRS and CDR2 YFSETQ. The junction had 9 bases not matched to a gene; V was cut back by 3 bases and J by 5 bases. This CDR3 contains 15 residues. CDR3 nucleotides: TGCGCCAGCAGCTCCGGACTAGCCCTGGACGAGACCCAGTACTTC. Amino acid sequence: CASSSGLALDETQYF.

The chain couples TRBV4-1 to TRBJ2-3, with D unresolved. The CDR3 consists of 16 residues. V gave up 0 bases and J gave up 4 bases, with 14 bases separating them. Germline V CDR1 and CDR2: MGHRA, YSYEKL. CDR3 sequence reads: CASSQDGPVVSDTQYF. The CDR3 DNA reads as TGCGCCAGCAGCCAAGATGGTCCAGTTGTGTCAGATACGCAGTATTTT.

The chain links TRBV19 to TRBJ1-6; D uncertain. This CDR3 spans 16 amino acids. Per germline, CDR1 LNHDA and CDR2 SQIVND (reference sequence). V lost 4 bases and J lost 7, with 17 bases in between. The CDR3 spells CASSSSQIYPNSPLHF. The CDR3 coding sequence is TGTGCCAGTAGTAGTAGTCAGATTTATCCGAATTCACCCCTCCACTTT.

The rearrangement links TRBV19 to TRBJ2-7, with a possible D match to TRBD1 (6 bases). From germline, CDR1 is LNHDA and CDR2 SQIVND (reference sequence). The CDR3 covers 13 residues. The V end lost 5 bases, the J end lost 1 base, and 9 bases lay between the germline ends. The DNA of the CDR3 is TGTGCCAGTAGTTACGACAGGTCCTACGAGCAGTACTTC. Its translation is CASSYDRSYEQYF.

V and J are TRBV5-1 and TRBJ1-1; no clear D. The germline V gene encodes CDR1 SGHRS and CDR2 YFSETQ. The ends were cut back, 0 bases at V and 1 base at J, with 10 bases in the middle. The length of the CDR3 is 15 residues. CDR3 sequence (DNA): TGCGCCAGCAGCTTGGGGCAGCCCGAGAACACTGAAGCTTTCTTT. Protein product: CASSLGQPENTEAFF.

The V and J genes are TRBV5-1 and TRBJ2-7; TRBD2 matches at 8 bases. This CDR3 spans 15 amino acids. J was trimmed by 6 bases and V by 4 bases; bases with no gene match: 12. Per the germline V gene, CDR1 is SGHRS and CDR2 is YFSETQ. The CDR3 sequence is CASSTLLAALGEQYF. The CDR3 bases are TGCGCCAGCAGCACCTTACTAGCGGCCCTCGGCGAGCAGTACTTC.

In this sample, this clone turned up once. The chain couples TRBV6-5 to TRBJ1-1; D is unclear. V was cut by 7 bases and J by 1 base, with 13 bases left in between. The CDR3 consists of 14 residues. Germline V lookup: CDR1 MNHEY, CDR2 SVGAGI. The CDR3 DNA reads TGTGCCAGCATCCCTACGGGCTGGAACACTGAAGCTTTCTTT. It codes for CASIPTGWNTEAFF.

In its sample, this clone was seen a few times. The chain uses TRBV6-5 and TRBJ2-1; 11 bases align to TRBD2. CDR1 MNHEY and CDR2 SVGAGI come from the germline V gene. The CDR3 has 15 residues. After removal of 6 bases from V and 10 bases from J, the junction contained 11 bases not matched to a gene. CDR3 sequence reads: CASSSWTSGSFEQFF. The CDR3 coding sequence is TGTGCCAGCAGCTCATGGACTAGCGGGTCTTTCGAGCAGTTCTTC.

The V and J genes are TRBV4-3 and TRBJ2-2; weak D call: TRBD1 (6 bases). Trimming pared 4 bases from V and 0 bases from J, leaving 12 bases between. Germline assignment: CDR1 LGHNA and CDR2 YSLEER. This CDR3 contains 16 residues. In DNA form, the CDR3 reads TGCGCCAGCAGCCCCTCCGGACAGTCGAACACCGGGGAGCTGTTTTTT. Translating gives CASSPSGQSNTGELFF.

This chain joins TRBV2 and TRBJ1-5, with a possible D match to TRBD1 (5 bases). V was shortened by 8 bases and J by 3 bases, with 23 bases between the two germline ends. The length of the CDR3 is 17 residues. Germline V gene lookup returns CDR1 SNHLY and CDR2 FYNNEI. The CDR3 DNA is TGTGCCAGCCATTCAGTGAGGCTCCGGGACCACAATCAGCCCCAGCATTTT. Translation: CASHSVRLRDHNQPQHF.

V gene TRBV25-1 combines with J gene TRBJ2-7; 13 bases map to TRBD2. This CDR3 comprises 15 residues. V was pared by 8 bases and J by 1 base, with 5 bases of the junction left unmatched. Looked up from germline, CDR1 is MGHDK and CDR2 is SYGVNS. The DNA for the CDR3 is TGTGCCAGCTCGGGACTAGCGGGACTTTCCTACGAGCAGTACTTC. Its translation is CASSGLAGLSYEQYF.